This TCR beta chain appears in the sequencing data of a study of vaccination effects on CD4 cells after COVID-19. The wider study: Participants each got two BNT162b2 or mRNA-1273 vaccine doses.

Profiled with immunoSEQ multiplex PCR; TCRdb holds only in-frame clones, not every one. The table includes 41,000 or so clones, under 85% detected once. Antigen-specific CD4+ T cells were expanded with viral peptide pools in the ViraFEST assay before sequencing. Following 10 days of culture, CD4+ T cells were isolated. No vaccinee had earlier SARS-CoV-2 infection, and nucleocapsid antibodies were negative. Every well got some 1.8 million PBMC, which were grown with around 10 IU/ml IL-2 and around 10 ug/ml peptides. In regard to this clone: Its matching antigen is unknown.

The sequence derives from a human donor who received a COVID-19 vaccine. The sequencing here drew on CD4+ T cells from PBMCs cultured with HCoV-NL63 spike peptides, taken before COVID-19 vaccination.

CDR3 coding DNA: TGCGCCAGCAGCCAAGCAACAGGGGGCATCACAGATACGCAGTATTTT. This translates into CASSQATGGITDTQYF. The chain has TRBV4-1 and TRBJ2-3; TRBD1 matches 9 bases. V shed 1 base and J 2 bases; nucleotides not matched to a gene: 4. The CDR3 sequence is 16 residues long. The germline CDR1 and CDR2 sequences are MGHRA and YSYEKL.